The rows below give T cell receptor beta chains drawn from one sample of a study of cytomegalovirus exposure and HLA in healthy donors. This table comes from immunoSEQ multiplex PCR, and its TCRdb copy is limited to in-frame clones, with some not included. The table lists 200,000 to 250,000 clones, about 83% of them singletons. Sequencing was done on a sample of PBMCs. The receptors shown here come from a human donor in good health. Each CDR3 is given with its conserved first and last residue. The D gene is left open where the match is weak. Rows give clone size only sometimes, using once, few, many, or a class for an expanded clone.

CARGTSGYNEQFF | TGTGCCAGGGGGACTAGCGGATACAATGAGCAGTTCTTC | - | TRBJ2-1 | TRBV19 | TRBD2
CASSLEGATYNEQFF | TGCGCCAGCAGCTTGGAGGGGGCTACCTACAATGAGCAGTTCTTC | - | TRBJ2-1 | TRBV5-1 | TRBD1
CASSLMLAGETQYF | TGTGCCAGCAGCTTAATGCTAGCGGGAGAGACCCAGTACTTC | once | TRBJ2-5 | TRBV13 | TRBD2
CASSEASGSEQYF | TGTGCCAGCAGTGAGGCTTCAGGGTCCGAGCAGTACTTC | - | TRBJ2-7 | TRBV6-1 | -
CARRQIAEGINEKLFF | TGTGCCAGAAGACAAATAGCCGAGGGAATTAATGAAAAACTGTTTTTT | - | TRBJ1-4 | TRBV9 | -
CASTVREGPEQYF | TGTGCCAGCACCGTACGGGAGGGCCCCGAGCAGTACTTC | - | TRBJ2-7 | TRBV7-9 | TRBD2
CSVAWGSSPYEQYF | TGCAGCGTTGCTTGGGGCTCTTCACCCTACGAGCAGTACTTC | - | TRBJ2-7 | TRBV29-1 | -
CATSGGGQGAGEQYF | TGTGCCACCAGCGGGGGGGGGCAGGGGGCAGGCGAGCAGTACTTC | - | TRBJ2-7 | TRBV15 | -
CAWSMTPNTEAFF | TGTGCCTGGAGTATGACACCGAACACTGAAGCTTTCTTT | few | TRBJ1-1 | TRBV30 | -
CASSLKLADSYEQYF | TGTGCCAGCAGCTTGAAGCTAGCGGACTCCTACGAGCAGTACTTC | - | TRBJ2-7 | TRBV5-4 | TRBD2
CASSLGSLSADTQYF | TGTGCCAGCAGCTTAGGGTCTCTGAGTGCAGATACGCAGTATTTT | - | TRBJ2-3 | TRBV7-9 | -
CASTTGGNTGELFF | TGTGCTAGCACCACGGGGGGGAACACCGGGGAGCTGTTTTTT | - | TRBJ2-2 | TRBV7-7 | TRBD2
CASSSTWGGETQYF | TGTGCCAGTAGTTCGACTTGGGGGGGGGAGACCCAGTACTTC | - | TRBJ2-5 | TRBV19 | TRBD2
CASSPAQDTYNEQFF | TGTGCCAGCTCACCAGCGCAGGATACTTACAATGAGCAGTTCTTC | - | TRBJ2-1 | TRBV18 | -
CAWSVSGANVLTF | TGTGCCTGGAGTGTTTCGGGGGCCAACGTCCTGACTTTC | - | TRBJ2-6 | TRBV30 | -
CASSRLAGGPYEQYF | TGTGCCAGCAGTCGACTAGCGGGAGGGCCCTACGAGCAGTACTTC | - | TRBJ2-7 | TRBV6-5 | TRBD2
CAWSVGTAYEQYF | TGTGCCTGGAGTGTAGGGACAGCCTACGAGCAGTACTTC | - | TRBJ2-7 | TRBV30 | TRBD1
CASSPTGGRKTQYF | TGTGCCAGCAGTCCGACAGGGGGCCGAAAGACCCAGTACTTC | - | TRBJ2-5 | TRBV27 | TRBD1
CASSASRTSGTYEQYF | TGTGCCAGTAGTGCGTCCAGGACTAGCGGGACCTACGAGCAGTACTTC | - | TRBJ2-7 | TRBV19 | TRBD2
CAAGGGPYNEQFF | TGTGCCGCGGGGGGCGGCCCCTACAATGAGCAGTTCTTC | - | TRBJ2-1 | TRBV6-5 | TRBD2
CATSRDRMRTGSSKGVRRDTQYF | TGTGCCACCAGCAGAGATAGAATGAGGACAGGGTCATCTAAGGGGGTTCGAAGAGATACGCAGTATTTT | few | TRBJ2-3 | TRBV15 | TRBD1
CAIRSTDTQYF | TGTGCCATCAGGTCGACAGATACGCAGTATTTT | - | TRBJ2-3 | TRBV10-3 | -
CASSPRTSGSPQETQYF | TGCGCCAGCAGCCCCAGGACTAGCGGGAGCCCCCAAGAGACCCAGTACTTC | - | TRBJ2-5 | TRBV4-1 | TRBD2
CASSLDSQETQYF | TGTGCCAGCAGCTTAGACAGCCAAGAGACCCAGTACTTC | - | TRBJ2-5 | TRBV2 | -
CASNIGSNQPQHF | TGTGCCAGCAACATCGGGAGCAATCAGCCCCAGCATTTT | - | TRBJ1-5 | TRBV2 | -
CASSRQGNTGELFF | TGTGCCAGCAGTCGACAGGGGAACACCGGGGAGCTGTTTTTT | - | TRBJ2-2 | TRBV6-5 | TRBD1
CASRSGTVYNEQFF | TGTGCCAGCAGATCCGGGACAGTATACAATGAGCAGTTCTTC | - | TRBJ2-1 | TRBV7-8 | TRBD1
CASTLQASYNEQFF | TGTGCCAGCACCTTACAAGCCTCCTACAATGAGCAGTTCTTC | few | TRBJ2-1 | TRBV11-2 | -
CASSQGELRGIQYF | TGTGCCAGCAGCCAGGGTGAATTGCGGGGCATTCAGTACTTC | - | TRBJ2-4 | TRBV4-2 | -
CASSLSRLAGGPLETQYF | TGTGCCAGCAGCTTAAGTAGGCTAGCGGGAGGGCCGCTGGAGACCCAGTACTTC | - | TRBJ2-5 | TRBV7-3 | TRBD2
CASSFGLAGAYEQYF | TGCGCCAGCAGCTTCGGACTAGCGGGAGCCTACGAGCAGTACTTC | - | TRBJ2-7 | TRBV5-1 | TRBD2
CAISYRGRRIAEDTQYF | TGTGCCATCTCCTACAGGGGGCGCCGGATAGCGGAAGATACGCAGTATTTT | - | TRBJ2-3 | TRBV15 | TRBD1
CASSLYLAGITPNEQFF | TGTGCCAGCAGTTTATACCTAGCGGGGATCACACCCAATGAGCAGTTCTTC | - | TRBJ2-1 | TRBV28 | TRBD2
CASSSGLVLNEQFF | TGTGCCAGCAGCTCGGGACTAGTTTTAAATGAGCAGTTCTTC | - | TRBJ2-1 | TRBV5-6 | TRBD2
CATSRDRQGQYF | TGTGCCACCAGCAGAGATCGGCAGGGGCAGTACTTC | - | TRBJ2-7 | TRBV15 | -
CASSTSGRRGNEQFF | TGTGCCAGCAGTACTAGCGGGAGAAGGGGGAATGAGCAGTTCTTC | - | TRBJ2-1 | TRBV6-5 | TRBD2
CASSSSSGTNTGELFF | TGTGCCAGCAGCTCCTCTAGCGGGACGAACACCGGGGAGCTGTTTTTT | - | TRBJ2-2 | TRBV7-3 | TRBD2
CASSLYRDRISKQYF | TGTGCCAGCAGCCTATACCGGGACAGGATCTCCAAGCAGTACTTC | - | TRBJ2-7 | TRBV7-8 | TRBD1
CASSQAGVHNSPLHF | TGCGCCAGCAGTCAGGCAGGGGTGCATAATTCACCCCTCCACTTT | - | TRBJ1-6 | TRBV23-1 | -
CASSLSGGRELFF | TGCGCCAGCAGCCTTAGCGGGGGCCGGGAGCTGTTTTTT | - | TRBJ2-2 | TRBV5-1 | TRBD2
CASSLAGAETQYF | TGTGCTAGCAGCCTGGCTGGGGCGGAGACCCAGTACTTC | - | TRBJ2-5 | TRBV7-7 | -
CASSYSTGLNEQFF | TGTGCCAGCAGTTACTCGACAGGGTTGAATGAGCAGTTCTTC | - | TRBJ2-1 | TRBV6-5 | TRBD1